This TCR beta chain originates from a study of control samples from healthy donors and cancer patients. Profiling relied on immunoSEQ multiplex PCR, and the TCRdb table lists in-frame clones only, not all of them. The sample yields approximately 170,000 clones, 80% to 95% seen once. Losses at the gene ends were 3 bases for V and 6 bases for J; bases not matched to a gene: 10. Germline CDR1 and CDR2: MGHRA and YSYEKL. The CDR3 consists of 15 residues. The rearrangement uses TRBV4-1 and TRBJ1-1; TRBD1 matches at 7 bases. Material: blood. This sequence was found in a woman aged 25 to 45 in good health. CDR3 residues: CASSQGGQVLSEAFF. For the CDR3, the DNA is TGCGCCAGCAGCCAGGGCGGACAGGTTTTATCTGAAGCTTTCTTT.